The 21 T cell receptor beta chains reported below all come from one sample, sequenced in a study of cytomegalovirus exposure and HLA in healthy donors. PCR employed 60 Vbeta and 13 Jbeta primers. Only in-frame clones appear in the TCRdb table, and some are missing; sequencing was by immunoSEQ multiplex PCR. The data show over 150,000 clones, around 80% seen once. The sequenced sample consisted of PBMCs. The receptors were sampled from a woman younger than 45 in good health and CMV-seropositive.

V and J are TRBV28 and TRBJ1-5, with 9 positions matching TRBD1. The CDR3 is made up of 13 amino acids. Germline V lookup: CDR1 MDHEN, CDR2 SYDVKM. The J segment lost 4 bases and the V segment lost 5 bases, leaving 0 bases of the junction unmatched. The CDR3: CASSGQGNQPQHF. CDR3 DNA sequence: TGTGCCAGCAGTGGACAGGGGAATCAGCCCCAGCATTTT. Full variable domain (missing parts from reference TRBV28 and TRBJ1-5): DVKVTQSSRYLVKRTGEKVFLECVQDMDHENMFWYRQDPGLGLRLIYFSYDVKMKEKGDIPEGYSVSREKKERFSLILESASTNQTSMYLCASSGQGNQPQHFGDGTRLSIL.

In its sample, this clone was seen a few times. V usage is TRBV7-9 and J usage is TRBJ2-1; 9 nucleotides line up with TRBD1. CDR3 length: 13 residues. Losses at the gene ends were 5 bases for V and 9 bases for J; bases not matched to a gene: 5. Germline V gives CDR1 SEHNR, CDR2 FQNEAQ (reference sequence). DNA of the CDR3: TGTGCCAGCAGCGCCACAGGGGGCGTTGAGCAGTTCTTC. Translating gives CASSATGGVEQFF.

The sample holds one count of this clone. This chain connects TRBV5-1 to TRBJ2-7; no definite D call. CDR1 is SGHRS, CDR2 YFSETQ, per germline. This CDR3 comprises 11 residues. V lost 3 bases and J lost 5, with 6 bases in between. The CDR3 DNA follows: TGCGCCAGCAGCTGGAGTAACGAGCAGTACTTC. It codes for CASSWSNEQYF.

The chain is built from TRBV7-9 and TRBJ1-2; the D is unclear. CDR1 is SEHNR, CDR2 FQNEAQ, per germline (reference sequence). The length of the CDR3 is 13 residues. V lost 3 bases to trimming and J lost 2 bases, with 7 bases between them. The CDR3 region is CASSLGRNYGYTF. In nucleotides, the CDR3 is TGTGCCAGCAGCTTGGGCAGAAACTATGGCTACACCTTC.

The CDR3 protein is CASSSGASAEAFF. The CDR3 region has the DNA TGTGCCAGCAGTTCAGGGGCCAGCGCTGAAGCTTTCTTT. V gene TRBV6-6 combines with J gene TRBJ1-1; possible D gene TRBD1, 6 bases. The CDR3 contains 13 residues. CDR1 and CDR2 from the germline V gene are MNHNY and SVGAGI (reference sequence). The V and J ends lost 4 bases and 6 bases respectively, with 12 bases between them.

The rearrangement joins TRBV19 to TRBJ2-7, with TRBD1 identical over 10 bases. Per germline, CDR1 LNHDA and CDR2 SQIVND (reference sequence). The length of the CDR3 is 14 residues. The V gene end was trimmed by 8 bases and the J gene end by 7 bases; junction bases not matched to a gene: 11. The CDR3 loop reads CASGGGQGLEEQYF. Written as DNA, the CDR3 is TGTGCCAGTGGGGGGGGACAGGGGCTAGAAGAGCAGTACTTC.

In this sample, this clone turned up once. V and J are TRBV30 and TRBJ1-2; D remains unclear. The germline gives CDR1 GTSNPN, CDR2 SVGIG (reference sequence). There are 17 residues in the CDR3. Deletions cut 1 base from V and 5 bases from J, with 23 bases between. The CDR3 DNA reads TGTGCCTGGAGTGACTTGGGCAGGTCTTCCTTAGGATATGGCTACACCTTC. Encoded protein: CAWSDLGRSSLGYGYTF.

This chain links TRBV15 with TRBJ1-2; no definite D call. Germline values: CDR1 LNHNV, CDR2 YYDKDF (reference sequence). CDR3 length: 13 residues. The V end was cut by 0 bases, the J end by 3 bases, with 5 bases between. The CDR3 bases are TGTGCCACCAGCAGAGATAAATACTATGGCTACACCTTC. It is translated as CATSRDKYYGYTF.

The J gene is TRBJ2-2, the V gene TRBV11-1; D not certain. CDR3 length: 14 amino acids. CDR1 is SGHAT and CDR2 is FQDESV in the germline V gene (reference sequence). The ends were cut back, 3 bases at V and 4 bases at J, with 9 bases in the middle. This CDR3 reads CASSFPLGTGELFF. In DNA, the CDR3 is TGTGCCAGCAGCTTCCCCCTCGGCACCGGGGAGCTGTTTTTT.

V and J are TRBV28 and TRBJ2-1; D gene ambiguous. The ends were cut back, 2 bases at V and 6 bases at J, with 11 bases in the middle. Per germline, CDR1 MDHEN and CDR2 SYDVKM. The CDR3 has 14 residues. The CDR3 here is CASSLGQHGNEQFF. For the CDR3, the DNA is TGTGCCAGCAGTTTAGGGCAGCATGGCAATGAGCAGTTCTTC.

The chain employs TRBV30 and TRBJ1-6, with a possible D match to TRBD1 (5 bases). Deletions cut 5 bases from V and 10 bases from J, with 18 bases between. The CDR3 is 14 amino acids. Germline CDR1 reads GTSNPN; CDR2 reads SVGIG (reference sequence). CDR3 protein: CAWAPGGGGSPLHF. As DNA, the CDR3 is TGTGCCTGGGCCCCCGGGGGGGGAGGATCACCCCTCCACTTT.

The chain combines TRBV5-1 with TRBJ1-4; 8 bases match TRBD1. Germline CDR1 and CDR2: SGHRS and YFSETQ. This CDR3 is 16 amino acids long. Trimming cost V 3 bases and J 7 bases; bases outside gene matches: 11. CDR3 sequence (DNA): TGCGCCAGCAGCTCAGGACAGGGCGGTGATCGTGAAAAACTGTTTTTT. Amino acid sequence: CASSSGQGGDREKLFF. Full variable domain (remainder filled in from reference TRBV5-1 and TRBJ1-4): KAGVTQTPRYLIKTRGQQVTLSCSPISGHRSVSWYQQTPGQGLQFLFEYFSETQRNKGNFPGRFSGRQFSNSRSEMNVSTLELGDSALYLCASSSGQGGDREKLFFGSGTQLSVL.

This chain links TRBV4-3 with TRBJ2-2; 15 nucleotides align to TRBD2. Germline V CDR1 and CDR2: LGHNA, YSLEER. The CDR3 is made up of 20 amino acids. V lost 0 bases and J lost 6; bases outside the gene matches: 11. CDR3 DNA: TGCGCCAGCAGCCAAGAAGGAAGCTGGGGACTAGCGGGAGGTGCCGGGGAGCTGTTTTTT. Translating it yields CASSQEGSWGLAGGAGELFF.

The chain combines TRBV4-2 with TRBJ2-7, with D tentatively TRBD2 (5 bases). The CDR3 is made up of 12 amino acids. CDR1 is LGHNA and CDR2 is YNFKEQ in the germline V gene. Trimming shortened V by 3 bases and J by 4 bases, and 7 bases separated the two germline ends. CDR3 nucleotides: TGTGCCAGCAGCCACGGGGAGTACGAGCAGTACTTC. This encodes CASSHGEYEQYF.

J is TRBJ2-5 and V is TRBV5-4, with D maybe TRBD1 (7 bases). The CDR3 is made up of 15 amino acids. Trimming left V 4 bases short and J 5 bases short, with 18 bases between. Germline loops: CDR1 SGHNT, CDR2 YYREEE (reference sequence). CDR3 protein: CASSHPTGTSETQYF. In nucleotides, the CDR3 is TGTGCCAGCAGCCACCCGACAGGGACTTCGGAGACCCAGTACTTC.

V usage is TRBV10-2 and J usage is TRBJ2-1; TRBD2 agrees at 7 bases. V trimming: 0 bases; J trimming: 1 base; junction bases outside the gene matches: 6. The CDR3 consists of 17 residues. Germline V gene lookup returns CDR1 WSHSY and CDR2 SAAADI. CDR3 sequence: CASSESRGGRSYNEQFF. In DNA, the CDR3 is TGCGCCAGCAGTGAGTCGAGAGGCGGGAGATCCTACAATGAGCAGTTCTTC.

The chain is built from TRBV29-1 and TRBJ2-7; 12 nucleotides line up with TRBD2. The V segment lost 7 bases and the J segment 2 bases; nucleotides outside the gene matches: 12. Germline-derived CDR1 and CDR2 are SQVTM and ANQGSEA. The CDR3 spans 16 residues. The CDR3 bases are TGCAGCGCCCGAAAACTTCTAGCGGGAGGGACCTACGAGCAGTACTTC. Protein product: CSARKLLAGGTYEQYF.

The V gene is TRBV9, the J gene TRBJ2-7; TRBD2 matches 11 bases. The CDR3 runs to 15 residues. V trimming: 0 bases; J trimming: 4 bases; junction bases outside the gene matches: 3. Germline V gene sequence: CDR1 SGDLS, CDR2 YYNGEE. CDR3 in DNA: TGTGCCAGCAGCGTAGAGGCTAGCGGGAGGTACGAGCAGTACTTC. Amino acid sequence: CASSVEASGRYEQYF.

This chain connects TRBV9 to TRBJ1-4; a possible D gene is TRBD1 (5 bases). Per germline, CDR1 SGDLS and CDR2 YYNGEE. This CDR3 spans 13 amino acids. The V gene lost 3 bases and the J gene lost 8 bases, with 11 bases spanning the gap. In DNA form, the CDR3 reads TGTGCCAGCAGCGGCCCAGGGTGGGAAAAACTGTTTTTT. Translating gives CASSGPGWEKLFF. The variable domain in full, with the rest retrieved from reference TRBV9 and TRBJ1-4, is DSGVTQTPKHLITATGQRVTLRCSPRSGDLSVYWYQQSLDQGLQFLIQYYNGEERAKGNILERFSAQQFPDLHSELNLSSLELGDSALYFCASSGPGWEKLFFGSGTQLSVL.

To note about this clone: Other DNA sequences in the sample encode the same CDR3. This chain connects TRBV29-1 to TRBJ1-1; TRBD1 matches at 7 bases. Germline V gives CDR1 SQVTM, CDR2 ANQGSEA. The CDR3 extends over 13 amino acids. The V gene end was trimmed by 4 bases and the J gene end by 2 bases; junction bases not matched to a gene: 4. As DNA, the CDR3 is TGCAGCGTTGGGACAGGAGGTAACACTGAAGCTTTCTTT. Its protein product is CSVGTGGNTEAFF.

The CDR3 sequence: CASSGEGSGISEQYF. The CDR3 DNA reads as TGCGCCAGCAGCGGGGAAGGATCGGGGATAAGTGAGCAGTACTTC. V and J are TRBV5-1 and TRBJ2-7, with D perhaps matching TRBD2 (5 bases). Deletions cut 4 bases from V and 7 bases from J, with 21 bases between. CDR3 length: 15 residues. The germline CDR1 and CDR2 sequences are SGHRS and YFSETQ.